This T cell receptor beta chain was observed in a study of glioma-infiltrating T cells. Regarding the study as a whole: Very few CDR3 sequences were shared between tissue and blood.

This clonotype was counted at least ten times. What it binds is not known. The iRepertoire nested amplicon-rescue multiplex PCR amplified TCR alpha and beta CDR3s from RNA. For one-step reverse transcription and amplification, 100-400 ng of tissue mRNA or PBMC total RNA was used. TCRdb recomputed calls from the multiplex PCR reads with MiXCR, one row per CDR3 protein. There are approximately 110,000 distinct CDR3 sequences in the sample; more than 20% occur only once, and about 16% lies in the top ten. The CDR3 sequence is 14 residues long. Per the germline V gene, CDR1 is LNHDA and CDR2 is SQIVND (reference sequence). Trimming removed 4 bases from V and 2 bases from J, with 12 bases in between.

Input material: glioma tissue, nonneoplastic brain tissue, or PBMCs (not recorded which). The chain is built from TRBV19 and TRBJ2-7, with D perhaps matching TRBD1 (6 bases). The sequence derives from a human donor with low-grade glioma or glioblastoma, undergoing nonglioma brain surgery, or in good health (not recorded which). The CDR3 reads CASSKNQGTYEQYF. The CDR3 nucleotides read TGTGCCAGTAGTAAGAACCAGGGGACCTACGAGCAGTACTTC.